This section outlines one TCR beta chain sequence together with its context. This entry is derived from a study of blood T cell repertoires in COVID-19. The wider study: PBMCs, B-cell-depleted T cells, or T cells provided the cDNA or gDNA that made up the material.

The CDR3 is made up of 15 amino acids. Germline CDR1 is SGHKS and CDR2 is YYEKEE (reference sequence). Trimming pared 1 base from V and 0 bases from J, leaving 10 bases between. Sequenced by immunoSEQ multiplex PCR; TCRdb stores in-frame clones only, minus some. The table lists over 150,000 clones, 80% to 90% of them singletons. V gene TRBV5-5 combines with J gene TRBJ2-5; D is perhaps TRBD1 (5 bases). The sample taken for sequencing was peripheral blood. This clonotype was obtained from a man between 40 and 49 years old with acute or convalescent COVID-19. The DNA for the CDR3 is TGTGCCAGCAGCTTGTCAGACAGATACCAAGAGACCCAGTACTTC. Protein: CASSLSDRYQETQYF.